What follows is one TCR beta chain and its context. In the original processing: Amplification with reference gene primers provided the estimates of nucleated cell counts. Sequencing was performed with immunoSEQ multiplex PCR; in TCRdb, only in-frame clones are kept and a portion is missing. V, J and clone size are those of that table, while D and trimming were read from the DNA. The table lists about 210,000 clones, roughly 81% of them singletons. These data are taken from a study of blood T cell repertoires in COVID-19. Study-wide context: The study drew acute and convalescent COVID-19 samples from the United States, Italy and Spain. T cells, B-cell-depleted T cells, or PBMCs provided the cDNA or gDNA that served as material.

CDR3 length: 15 residues. Germline-derived CDR1 and CDR2 are SGHNT and YYREEE (reference sequence). Trimming removed 0 bases at V and 4 bases at J, with 11 bases between. Material: peripheral blood. V is TRBV5-4 and J is TRBJ1-5; D gene uncertain. The receptor was isolated from a woman in her forties or fifties with active or convalescent COVID-19. The chain's CDR3 is CASSLVPGGNQPQHF. The CDR3 coding sequence is TGTGCCAGCAGCTTGGTCCCAGGTGGGAATCAGCCCCAGCATTTT.